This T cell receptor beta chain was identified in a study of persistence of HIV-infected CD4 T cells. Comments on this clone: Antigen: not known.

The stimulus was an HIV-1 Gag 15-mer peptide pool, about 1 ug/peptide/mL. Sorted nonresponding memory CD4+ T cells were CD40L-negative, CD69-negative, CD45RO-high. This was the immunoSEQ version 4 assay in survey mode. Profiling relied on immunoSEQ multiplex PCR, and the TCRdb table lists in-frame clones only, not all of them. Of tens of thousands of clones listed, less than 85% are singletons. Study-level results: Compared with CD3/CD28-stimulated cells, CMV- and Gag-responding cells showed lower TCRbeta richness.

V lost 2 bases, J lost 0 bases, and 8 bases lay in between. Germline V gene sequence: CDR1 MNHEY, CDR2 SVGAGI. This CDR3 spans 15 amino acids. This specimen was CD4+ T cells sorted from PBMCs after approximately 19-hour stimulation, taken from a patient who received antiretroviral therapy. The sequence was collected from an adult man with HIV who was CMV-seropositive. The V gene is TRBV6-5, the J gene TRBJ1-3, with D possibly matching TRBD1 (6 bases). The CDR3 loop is CASSYGGPSGNTIYF. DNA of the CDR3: TGTGCCAGCAGTTACGGGGGGCCCTCTGGAAACACCATATATTTT.